This record concerns one T cell receptor beta chain sequence. Its antigen remains unidentified. Base quality data are lacking; no much larger clone is found one base away. For sequencing of the TCRbeta CDR3 region, genomic DNA was extracted from the sorted cells. The immunoSEQ Assay was used for sequencing of TCRbeta CDR3 regions. Held by TCRdb, this immuneACCESS table contains in-frame sequences only and omits some clones. Under half of the omission traces to an unresolved V gene where checked; the cause of the rest is unknown. This sample lists 48,000 or so clones; roughly 86% were detected once. Of the sample, over 1.5% falls within the top ten clones. Trimming leaves V shorter by 4 bases and J shorter by 0 bases, with the junction holding 6 bases beyond the gene matches. CDR1 and CDR2 were assigned from the germline V gene as SGHVS and FQNEAQ. The CDR3 holds 16 amino acids from the cysteine to the phenylalanine. Only the CDR3 portion is preserved as DNA: 48 bases, with reading frame beginning at the first base.

This record belongs to a study of OX40 agonist ivuxolimab in advanced cancers. Broadly, across the study: Ivuxolimab, which targeted the costimulatory receptor OX40 (CD134), was an agonistic, fully human IgG2 monoclonal antibody. Partial responses occurred in three dose-escalation patients: two with cutaneous melanoma and one with hepatocellular carcinoma. Patients were allowed to have had prior anti-PD-1, anti-PD-L1 or anti-CTLA-4 therapy, and roughly 40% of the dose-escalation patients had previously received checkpoint inhibitors. The paper describes the monotherapy dose-escalation part (N of about 50 patients) of the phase I trial of ivuxolimab. Of the roughly 50 dose-escalation patients, hepatocellular carcinoma was present in around 19, melanoma in around 15, renal cell carcinoma in 9 and head and neck cancer in 9. Peripheral TCRbeta sequencing aimed to test whether ivuxolimab altered TCR sequence diversity and caused clonal T-cell expansion. Intravenous ivuxolimab was administered to patients every 2 weeks at six dose levels: 0.01, 0.1, 0.3, 1.5, 3 and 10 mg/kg. The dose-escalation cohort was roughly 83% male with a mean age of approximately 59 years, ranging from roughly 20 to 80.

The trial excluded patients who had a history of autoimmune disease or were on systemic immunosuppression. In every dose cohort, peripheral blood was drawn for TCR sequencing at baseline, cycle 4 day 1, and cycle 7 day 1. The samples were drawn from a first-in-human, open-label, multicenter phase I dose-escalation trial of ivuxolimab. Adults with locally advanced or metastatic melanoma, renal cell carcinoma, hepatocellular carcinoma or head and neck squamous cell carcinoma were enrolled in the trial. CD4+ and CD8+ T cells were sorted separately from peripheral blood before TCR sequencing. Overall results and qualifications from the work: Partial responders in the 0.1-3.0 mg/kg groups had among the lowest normalized peripheral clonal expansion, especially among CD8+ T cells. At doses from 0.1 to 3.0 mg/kg, clonal expansion was seen in both CD4+ and CD8+ blood T cells between baseline and week 6. Low levels of normalized T-cell clonal expansion were also shown by some nonresponding patients. On average, CD8+ T cells showed more expanded clones than CD4+ T cells after ivuxolimab. The antigen specificity of the clonally expanded peripheral T cells was not determined.

This receptor was obtained from an adult with an advanced solid tumor such as melanoma, head and neck, liver or kidney cancer. The chain is encoded by TRBV7-8 joined to TRBJ1-5; TRBD1 lines up with 7 middle nucleotides. The sample was CD4+ or CD8+ T cells sorted from blood, taken in a trial of the OX40 agonist ivuxolimab. The base sequence is TGTGCCAGCAGCTACCTCGGGACAGCTAGCAATCAGCCCCAGCATTTT. This codes for CASSYLGTASNQPQHF. Full variable domain (CDR3 extended with the reference TRBV7-8 and TRBJ1-5 proteins): GAGVSQSPRYKVAKRGQDVALRCDPISGHVSLFWYQQALGQGPEFLTYFQNEAQLDKSGLPSDRFFAERPEGSVSTLKIQRTQQEDSAVYLCASSYLGTASNQPQHFGDGTRLSIL.